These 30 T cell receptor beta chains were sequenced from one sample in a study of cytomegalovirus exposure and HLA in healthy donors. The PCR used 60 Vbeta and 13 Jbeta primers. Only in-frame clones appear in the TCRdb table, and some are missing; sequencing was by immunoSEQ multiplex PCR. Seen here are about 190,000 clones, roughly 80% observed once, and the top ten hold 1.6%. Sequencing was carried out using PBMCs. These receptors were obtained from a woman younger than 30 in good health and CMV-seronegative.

In DNA form, the CDR3 reads TGTGCCAGCAGTTACGCTACCGGGACAGGTGTCCTACTCCACTTT. This sequence encodes CASSYATGTGVLLHF. The chain recombines TRBV6-6 with TRBJ1-6, with 8 positions matching TRBD1. With V trimmed by 2 bases and J by 16 bases, 13 bases remained unmatched. The CDR3 consists of 15 residues. The germline gives CDR1 MNHNY, CDR2 SVGAGI (reference sequence).

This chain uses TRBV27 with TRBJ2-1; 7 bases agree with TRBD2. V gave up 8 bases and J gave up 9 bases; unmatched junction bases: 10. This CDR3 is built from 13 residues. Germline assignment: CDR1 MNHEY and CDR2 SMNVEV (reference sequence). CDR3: CASGPWGGSEQFF. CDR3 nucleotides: TGTGCCAGCGGTCCTTGGGGAGGGAGTGAGCAGTTCTTC.

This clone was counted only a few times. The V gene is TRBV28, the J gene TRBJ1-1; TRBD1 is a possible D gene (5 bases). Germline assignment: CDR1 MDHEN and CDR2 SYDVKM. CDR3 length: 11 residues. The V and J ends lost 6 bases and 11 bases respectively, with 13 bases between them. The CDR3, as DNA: TGTGCCAGCAGCCCGGGGGGTACGGCTTTCTTT. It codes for CASSPGGTAFF.

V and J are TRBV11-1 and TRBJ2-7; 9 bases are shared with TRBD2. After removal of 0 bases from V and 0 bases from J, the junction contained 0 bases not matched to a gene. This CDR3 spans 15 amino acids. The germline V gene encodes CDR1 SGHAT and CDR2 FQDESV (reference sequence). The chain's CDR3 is CASSLASGGSYEQYF. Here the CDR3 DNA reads TGTGCCAGCAGCTTAGCTAGCGGGGGCTCCTACGAGCAGTACTTC. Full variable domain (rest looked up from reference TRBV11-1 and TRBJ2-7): EAEVAQSPRYKITEKSQAVAFWCDPISGHATLYWYRQILGQGPELLVQFQDESVVDDSQLPKDRFSAERLKGVDSTLKIQPAELGDSAMYLCASSLASGGSYEQYFGPGTRLTVT.

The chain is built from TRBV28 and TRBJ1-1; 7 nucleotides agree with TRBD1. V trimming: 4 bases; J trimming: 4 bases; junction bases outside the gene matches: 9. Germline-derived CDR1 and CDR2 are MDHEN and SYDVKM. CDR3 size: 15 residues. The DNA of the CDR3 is TGTGCCAGCAGTTACTCCAGGGGGAGCGGCACTGAAGCTTTCTTT. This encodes CASSYSRGSGTEAFF.

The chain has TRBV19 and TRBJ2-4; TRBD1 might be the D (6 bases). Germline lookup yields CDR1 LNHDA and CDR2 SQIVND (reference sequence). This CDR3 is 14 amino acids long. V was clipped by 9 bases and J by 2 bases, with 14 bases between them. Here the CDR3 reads CASVDSPSKNIQYF. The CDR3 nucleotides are TGTGCCAGCGTGGACAGCCCATCCAAAAACATTCAGTACTTC.

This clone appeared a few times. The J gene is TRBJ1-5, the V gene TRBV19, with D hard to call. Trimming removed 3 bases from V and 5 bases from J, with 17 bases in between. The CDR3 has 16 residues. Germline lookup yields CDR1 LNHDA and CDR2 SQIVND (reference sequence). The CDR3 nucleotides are TGTGCCAGTAGTATCAGGTCGGTCTCCGGCGATCAGCCCCAGCATTTT. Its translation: CASSIRSVSGDQPQHF.

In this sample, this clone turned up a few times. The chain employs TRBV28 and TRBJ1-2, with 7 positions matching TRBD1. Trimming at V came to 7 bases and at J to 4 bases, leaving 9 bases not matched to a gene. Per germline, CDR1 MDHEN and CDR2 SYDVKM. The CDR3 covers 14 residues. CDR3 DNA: TGTGCCAGCACCAGTCCGGGACAGATCTATGGCTACACCTTC. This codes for CASTSPGQIYGYTF.

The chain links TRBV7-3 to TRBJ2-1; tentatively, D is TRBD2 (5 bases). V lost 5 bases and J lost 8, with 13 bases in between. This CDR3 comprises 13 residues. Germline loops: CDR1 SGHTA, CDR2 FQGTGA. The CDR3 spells CASSLGISDEQFF. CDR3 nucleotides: TGTGCCAGCAGCCTCGGGATTTCGGATGAGCAGTTCTTC.

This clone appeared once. The CDR3 coding sequence is TGCGCCAGCAGCTTTTTGATGACAGAGGCGAACACCGGGGAGCTGTTTTTT. Translating gives CASSFLMTEANTGELFF. This chain uses TRBV5-1 with TRBJ2-2; TRBD1 is a possible D gene (5 bases). The CDR3 covers 17 residues. Per the germline V gene, CDR1 is SGHRS and CDR2 is YFSETQ. V lost 2 bases to trimming and J lost 0 bases, with 14 bases between them.

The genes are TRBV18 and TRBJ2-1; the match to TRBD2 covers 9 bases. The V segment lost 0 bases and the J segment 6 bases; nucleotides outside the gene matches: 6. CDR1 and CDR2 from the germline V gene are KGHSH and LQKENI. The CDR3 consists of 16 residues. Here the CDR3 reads CASSPPLAGGPNEQFF. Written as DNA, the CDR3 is TGTGCCAGCTCACCACCTCTGGCGGGGGGGCCCAATGAGCAGTTCTTC.

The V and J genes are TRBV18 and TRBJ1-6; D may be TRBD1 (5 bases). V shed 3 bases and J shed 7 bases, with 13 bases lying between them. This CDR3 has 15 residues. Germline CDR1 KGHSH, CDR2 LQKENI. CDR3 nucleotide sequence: TGTGCCAGCTCACCCCGGGACTTCGAGAATTCACCCCTCCACTTT. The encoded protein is CASSPRDFENSPLHF.

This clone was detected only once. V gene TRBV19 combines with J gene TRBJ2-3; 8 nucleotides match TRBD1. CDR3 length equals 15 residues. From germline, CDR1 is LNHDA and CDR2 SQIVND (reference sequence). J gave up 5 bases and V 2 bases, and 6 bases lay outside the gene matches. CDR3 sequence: CASSIRQGNVDTQYF. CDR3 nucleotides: TGTGCCAGTAGTATAAGACAGGGGAATGTAGATACGCAGTATTTT.

The CDR3 bases are TGCGCCAGCAGCTTCGGGGTCGACACTGAAGCTTTCTTT. It is translated as CASSFGVDTEAFF. V usage is TRBV5-1 and J usage is TRBJ1-1; no definite D call. V gave up 2 bases and J gave up 3 bases, with 8 bases separating them. Germline V lookup: CDR1 SGHRS, CDR2 YFSETQ. The CDR3 has 13 residues.

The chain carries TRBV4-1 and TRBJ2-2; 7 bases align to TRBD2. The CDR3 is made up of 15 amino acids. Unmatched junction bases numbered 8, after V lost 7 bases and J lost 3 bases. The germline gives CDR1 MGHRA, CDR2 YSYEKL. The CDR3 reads CASKEGGSHTGELFF. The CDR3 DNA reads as TGCGCCAGCAAGGAGGGCGGGAGCCACACCGGGGAGCTGTTTTTT.

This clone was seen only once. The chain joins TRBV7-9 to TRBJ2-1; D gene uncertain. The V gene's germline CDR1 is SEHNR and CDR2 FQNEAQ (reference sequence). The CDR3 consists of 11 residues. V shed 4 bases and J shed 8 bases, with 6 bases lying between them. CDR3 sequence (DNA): TGTGCCAGCAGCTCCCTAGATGAGCAGTTCTTC. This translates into CASSSLDEQFF.

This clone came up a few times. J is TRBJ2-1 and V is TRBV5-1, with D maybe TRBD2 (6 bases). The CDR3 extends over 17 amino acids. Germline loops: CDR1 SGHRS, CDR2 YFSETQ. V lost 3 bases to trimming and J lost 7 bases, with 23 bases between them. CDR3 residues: CASSSTSGTALMNEQFF. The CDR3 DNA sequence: TGCGCCAGCAGCTCTACTTCCGGGACTGCGCTAATGAATGAGCAGTTCTTC.

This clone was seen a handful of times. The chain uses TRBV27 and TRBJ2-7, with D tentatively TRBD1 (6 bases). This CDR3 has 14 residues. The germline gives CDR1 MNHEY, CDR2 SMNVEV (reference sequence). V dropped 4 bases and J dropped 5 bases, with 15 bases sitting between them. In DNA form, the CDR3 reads TGTGCCAGCAGTTCCACCCAACAGGGCCACGAGCAGTACTTC. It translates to CASSSTQQGHEQYF.

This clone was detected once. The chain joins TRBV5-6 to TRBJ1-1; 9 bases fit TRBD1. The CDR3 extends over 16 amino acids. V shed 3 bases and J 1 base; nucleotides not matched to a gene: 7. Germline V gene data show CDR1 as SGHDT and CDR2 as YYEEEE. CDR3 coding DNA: TGTGCCAGCAGCTGGGGGACAGGGCTTGGGAACACTGAAGCTTTCTTT. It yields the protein CASSWGTGLGNTEAFF.

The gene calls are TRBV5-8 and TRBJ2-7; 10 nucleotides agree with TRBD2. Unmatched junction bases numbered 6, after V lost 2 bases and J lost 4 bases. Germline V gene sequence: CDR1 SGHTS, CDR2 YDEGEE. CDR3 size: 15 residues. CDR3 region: CASSFTSGGVYEQYF. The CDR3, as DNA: TGTGCCAGCAGCTTTACAAGCGGGGGGGTTTACGAGCAGTACTTC.

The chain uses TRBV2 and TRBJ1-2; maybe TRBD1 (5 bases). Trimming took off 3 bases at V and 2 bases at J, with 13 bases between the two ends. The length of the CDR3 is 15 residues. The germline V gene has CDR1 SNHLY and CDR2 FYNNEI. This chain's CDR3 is CASSDAGQINYGYTF. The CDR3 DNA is TGTGCCAGCAGTGACGCGGGGCAAATAAACTATGGCTACACCTTC. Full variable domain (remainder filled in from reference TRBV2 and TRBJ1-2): EPEVTQTPSHQVTQMGQEVILRCVPISNHLYFYWYRQILGQKVEFLVSFYNNEISEKSEIFDDQFSVERPDGSNFTLKIRSTKLEDSAMYFCASSDAGQINYGYTFGSGTRLTVV.

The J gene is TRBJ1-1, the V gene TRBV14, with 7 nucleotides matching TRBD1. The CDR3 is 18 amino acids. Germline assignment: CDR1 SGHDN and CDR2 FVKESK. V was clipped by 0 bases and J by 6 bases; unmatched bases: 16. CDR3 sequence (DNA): TGTGCCAGCAGCCAAGATTTTGGGCAGGGGGTGTATGTCGCTGAAGCTTTCTTT. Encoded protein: CASSQDFGQGVYVAEAFF.

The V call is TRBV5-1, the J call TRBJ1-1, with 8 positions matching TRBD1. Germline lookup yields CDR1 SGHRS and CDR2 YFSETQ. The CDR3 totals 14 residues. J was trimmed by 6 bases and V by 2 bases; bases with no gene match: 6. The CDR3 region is CASSFTGGEAEAFF. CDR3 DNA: TGCGCCAGCAGCTTCACAGGGGGAGAAGCTGAAGCTTTCTTT.

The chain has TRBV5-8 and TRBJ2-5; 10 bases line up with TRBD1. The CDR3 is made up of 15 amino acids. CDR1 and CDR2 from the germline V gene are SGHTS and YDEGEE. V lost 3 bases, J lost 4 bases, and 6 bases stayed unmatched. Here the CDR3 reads CASSSGDRGTETQYF. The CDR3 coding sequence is TGTGCCAGCAGCTCAGGGGACAGGGGTACAGAGACCCAGTACTTC.

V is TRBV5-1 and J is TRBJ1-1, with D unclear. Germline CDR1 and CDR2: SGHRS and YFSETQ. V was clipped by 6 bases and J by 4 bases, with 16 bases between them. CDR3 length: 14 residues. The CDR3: CASKDGREGTEAFF. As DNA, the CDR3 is TGCGCCAGCAAAGACGGCCGGGAGGGCACTGAAGCTTTCTTT.

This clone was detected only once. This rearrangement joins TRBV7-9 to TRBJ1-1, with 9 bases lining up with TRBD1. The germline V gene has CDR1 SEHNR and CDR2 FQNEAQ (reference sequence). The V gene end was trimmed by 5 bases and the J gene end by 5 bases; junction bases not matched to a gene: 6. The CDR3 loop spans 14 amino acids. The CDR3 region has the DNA TGTGCCAGCAGCCGGACAGGGGAAGGGACTGAAGCTTTCTTT. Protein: CASSRTGEGTEAFF.

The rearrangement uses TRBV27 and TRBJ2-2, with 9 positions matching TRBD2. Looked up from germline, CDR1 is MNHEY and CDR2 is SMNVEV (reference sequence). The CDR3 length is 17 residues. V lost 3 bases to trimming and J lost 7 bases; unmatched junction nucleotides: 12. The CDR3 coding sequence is TGTGCCAGCAGTTTCTCTCCAGGACTAGCGATCGGCGGGGAGCTGTTTTTT. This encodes CASSFSPGLAIGGELFF.

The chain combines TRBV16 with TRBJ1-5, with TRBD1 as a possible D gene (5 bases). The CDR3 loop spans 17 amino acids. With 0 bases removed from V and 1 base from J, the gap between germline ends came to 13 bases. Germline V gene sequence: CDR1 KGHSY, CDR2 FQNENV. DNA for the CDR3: TGTGCCAGCAGCCAATCGCGCCAGGGAAAGAGCAATCAGCCCCAGCATTTT. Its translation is CASSQSRQGKSNQPQHF.

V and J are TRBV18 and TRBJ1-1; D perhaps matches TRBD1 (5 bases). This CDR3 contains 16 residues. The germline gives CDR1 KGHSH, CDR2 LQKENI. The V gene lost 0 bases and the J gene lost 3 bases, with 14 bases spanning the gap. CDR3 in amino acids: CASSPPGGVWDTEAFF. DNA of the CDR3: TGTGCCAGCTCACCACCGGGGGGGGTGTGGGACACTGAAGCTTTCTTT.

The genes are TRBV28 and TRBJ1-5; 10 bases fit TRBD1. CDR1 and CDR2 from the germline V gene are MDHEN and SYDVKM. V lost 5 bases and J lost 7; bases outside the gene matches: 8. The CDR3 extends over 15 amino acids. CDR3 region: CASSATGTGEQPQHF. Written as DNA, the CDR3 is TGTGCCAGCAGTGCAACCGGGACAGGGGAGCAGCCCCAGCATTTT. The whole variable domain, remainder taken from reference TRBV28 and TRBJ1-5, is DVKVTQSSRYLVKRTGEKVFLECVQDMDHENMFWYRQDPGLGLRLIYFSYDVKMKEKGDIPEGYSVSREKKERFSLILESASTNQTSMYLCASSATGTGEQPQHFGDGTRLSIL.